A selection of T cell receptor beta chains follows, all from one sample in a study of T cells in Graves' hyperthyroidism and ophthalmopathy. TCRdb re-derived calls from the multiplex PCR reads in MiXCR, one entry per CDR3 protein. The top ten hold around 13% of the sample, which has approximately 410,000 distinct CDR3 sequences, roughly 14% seen once. Sequenced: blood. These receptors all come from a young man with Graves' ophthalmopathy. The CDR3 runs from the conserved cysteine through the conserved F or W. A D gene is named only where the DNA matches it firmly. A clone size is listed for some rows: how often the clone was seen (once, few, many), or a class if it is expanded.

CDR3 DNA	CDR3 protein	V gene	D gene	clone size	J gene
TGTGCCAGCTCACCCCCGGGAGGGAACAATGAGCAGTTCTTC	CASSPPGGNNEQFF	TRBV18	TRBD2	many	TRBJ2-1
TGTGCCACCAGTGAACGGACAGGGGACAATCAGCCCCAGCATTTT	CATSERTGDNQPQHF	TRBV24-1	TRBD1	many	TRBJ1-5
TGTGCCAGCAGTAGGTGGGGGGTCAGCGCCGGGGAGCTGTTTTTT	CASSRWGVSAGELFF	TRBV27	.	few	TRBJ2-2
TGCAGCGTTGAAGCGGGGGACCACGAGCAGTACTTC	CSVEAGDHEQYF	TRBV29-1	.	few	TRBJ2-7
TGCAGCGTTGCTCCAAGGTACCAAGAGACCCAGTACTTC	CSVAPRYQETQYF	TRBV29-1	.	many	TRBJ2-5
TGTGCCAGCAGCGTAGAGGGTTTATCCTACAATGAGCAGTTCTTC	CASSVEGLSYNEQFF	TRBV9	.	many	TRBJ2-1
TGTGCCAGCAGTGTTGGGGTGGACTACGAGCAGTACTTC	CASSVGVDYEQYF	TRBV2	.	many	TRBJ2-7
TGTGCCAGCAGCTCAGTGCGTCTAGAGAGTGATGAGCAGTTCTTC	CASSSVRLESDEQFF	TRBV7-9	.	.	TRBJ2-1
TGTGCCAGCAGCCAGGCCCTAGCGGGGATACAAGAGACCCAGTACTTC	CASSQALAGIQETQYF	TRBV7-2	TRBD2	many	TRBJ2-5
TGTGCCAGCAGCGGGAGCGGGGGGGCGGGTGGAGAGACCCAGTACTTC	CASSGSGGAGGETQYF	TRBV7-9	TRBD2	.	TRBJ2-5
TGCAGTGCTAGAGATCGAACTAGCGGATACGAGCAGTACTTC	CSARDRTSGYEQYF	TRBV20-1	TRBD2	many	TRBJ2-7
TGTGCCATCAGTACCTCCTTAGCGGGGTACCAAGAGACCCAGTACTTC	CAISTSLAGYQETQYF	TRBV10-3	TRBD2	.	TRBJ2-5
TGTGCCAGCAAAGGGCGGGACAGGGTCATCACCGGGGAGCTGTTTTTT	CASKGRDRVITGELFF	TRBV12-3/TRBV12-4	TRBD1	many	TRBJ2-2
TGTGCCAGCAGCTATCAGGGGACCGAGCAGTACTTC	CASSYQGTEQYF	TRBV13	.	few	TRBJ2-7
TGTGCCAGCAGCGTAGGGGGACTAGCGGGAGGGCCTCCCTCCTACGAGCAGTACTTC	CASSVGGLAGGPPSYEQYF	TRBV9	TRBD2	.	TRBJ2-7
TGTGCCACCAGCAGGAGGGGGTCGGGCTCTGGGGCCAACGTCCTGACTTTC	CATSRRGSGSGANVLTF	TRBV15	.	.	TRBJ2-6
TGTGCCAGCAGTTACTCCCTACTAGCGGGGGGCTCCTACGAGCAGTACTTC	CASSYSLLAGGSYEQYF	TRBV6-5	TRBD2	few	TRBJ2-7
TGTGCCAGCAGCTTAGATCCCGAAGGGGTCGGGCAGTTCTTC	CASSLDPEGVGQFF	TRBV11-2	.	many	TRBJ2-1
TGCAGTGGGGACAGCGGGGAGGATGGCTACACCTTC	CSGDSGEDGYTF	TRBV20-1	TRBD1	few	TRBJ1-2
TGTGCCAGCAGTTTAGCGGGAGCGAGTACCGGGGAGCTGTTTTTT	CASSLAGASTGELFF	TRBV11-3	TRBD2	many	TRBJ2-2
TGTGCCAGCAGCCGGACAGGGATCGAGCAGTACTTC	CASSRTGIEQYF	TRBV6-1	TRBD1	few	TRBJ2-7
TGTGCCAGCAGCTCTGCCCCTAGCGGGGGGGGAGAGACCCAGTACTTC	CASSSAPSGGGETQYF	TRBV7-2	TRBD2	many	TRBJ2-5
TGTGCCAGCAGCTTAGGCGCCGCAGAAGGGGGCATCTACACCTTC	CASSLGAAEGGIYTF	TRBV7-8	TRBD1	few	TRBJ1-2
TGTGCCAGCAGCAGACAAACTAGCGGGGGGAACAATGAGCAGTTCTTC	CASSRQTSGGNNEQFF	TRBV11-2	TRBD2	.	TRBJ2-1
TGTGCCAGCACACAGGGAGGCACTGAAGCTTTCTTT	CASTQGGTEAFF	TRBV2	.	many	TRBJ1-1